The clone carrying this T cell receptor (beta chain) was seen many times. This sample is part of a study of human T cells and chemical hapten exposure. The CDR3 length is 12 residues. With V trimmed by 6 bases and J by 8 bases, 6 bases remained unmatched. CDR1 is SGHNT and CDR2 is YYREEE in the germline V gene (reference sequence). Time point meaning: patch test 3, about 24 weeks after DPC sensitization. The sample's treatment: therapeutic diphenylcyclopropenone sensitization with weekly scalp DPC. Each cDNA molecule in the library carried unique molecular identifiers. TCRdb redid the calling of the RACE reads with MiXCR, one entry per CDR3 protein. The repertoire has about 48,000 distinct CDR3 sequences, more than 9.5% of them found once; the top ten carry about 15%.

This chain joins TRBV5-4 and TRBJ1-2, with 8 bases fitting TRBD1. The input for sequencing was whole blood, taken in connection with sensitization to the hapten diphenylcyclopropenone (DPC). This sequence was found in a woman aged 35 to 49 with alopecia areata. Some clones in this sample may be carry-over from other donors' samples. The CDR3 is CASTDRARGYTF. The CDR3 DNA reads TGTGCCAGCACGGACAGGGCTAGAGGCTACACCTTC.